This T cell receptor (beta chain) was sequenced for a study of blood T cell repertoires in COVID-19. Study overall: The origin of the acute and convalescent COVID-19 samples was the United States, Italy and Spain. Nucleic acid was either cDNA or gDNA, and it came from T cells, B-cell-depleted T cells, or PBMCs.

Authors' processing steps: Amplification with reference gene primers provided the estimates of nucleated cell counts. Using immunoSEQ multiplex PCR, the repertoire was profiled, and TCRdb retains in-frame clones only, with some absent. From that table come the V and J calls and clone size; the DNA was used to work out D and trimming. The repertoire holds about 200,000 clones, with about 87% as singletons. From germline, CDR1 is KGHSH and CDR2 LQKENI. The J segment lost 7 bases and the V segment lost 4 bases, leaving 7 bases of the junction unmatched. This CDR3 is 15 amino acids long. The rearrangement uses TRBV18 and TRBJ1-5, with TRBD1 matching over 10 bases. Input material: peripheral blood. The clonotype comes from a man aged 55 to 70 with acute or convalescent COVID-19. CDR3 protein: CASSQDRGRGQPQHF. CDR3 sequence (DNA): TGTGCCAGCTCACAAGACAGGGGGCGCGGGCAGCCCCAGCATTTT.